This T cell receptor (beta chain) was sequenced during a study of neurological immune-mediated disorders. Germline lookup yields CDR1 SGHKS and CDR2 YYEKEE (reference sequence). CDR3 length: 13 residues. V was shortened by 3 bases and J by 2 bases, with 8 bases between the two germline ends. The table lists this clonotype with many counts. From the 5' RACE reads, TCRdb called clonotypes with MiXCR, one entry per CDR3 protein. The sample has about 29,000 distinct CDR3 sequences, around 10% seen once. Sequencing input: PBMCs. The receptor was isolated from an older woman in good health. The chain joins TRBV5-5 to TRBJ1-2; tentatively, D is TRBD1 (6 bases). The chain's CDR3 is CASSYQGNYGYTF. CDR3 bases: TGTGCCAGCAGCTACCAGGGGAACTATGGCTACACCTTC. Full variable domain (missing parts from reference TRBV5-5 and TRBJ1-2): DAGVTQSPTHLIKTRGQQVTLRCSPISGHKSVSWYQQVLGQGPQFIFQYYEKEERGRGNFPDRFSARQFPNYSSELNVNALLLGDSALYLCASSYQGNYGYTFGSGTRLTVV.